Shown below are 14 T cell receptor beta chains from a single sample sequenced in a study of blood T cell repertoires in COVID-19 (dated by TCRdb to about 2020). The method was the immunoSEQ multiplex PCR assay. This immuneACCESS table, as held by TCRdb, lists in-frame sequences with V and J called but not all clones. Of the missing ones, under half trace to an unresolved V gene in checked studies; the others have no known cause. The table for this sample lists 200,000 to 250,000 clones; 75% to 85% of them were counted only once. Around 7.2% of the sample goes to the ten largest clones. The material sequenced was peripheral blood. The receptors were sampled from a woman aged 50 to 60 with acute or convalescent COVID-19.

CDR3 nucleotides: TGTGCCAGCAGCTCGGCATGGGACAGGGCCTCCTATGGCTACACCTTC. Amino acid sequence: CASSSAWDRASYGYTF. The chain links TRBV7-8 to TRBJ1-2; TRBD1 aligns across 9 bases. J was trimmed by 4 bases and V by 4 bases; bases with no gene match: 10. This CDR3 has 16 amino acids. Per germline, CDR1 SGHVS and CDR2 FQNEAQ.

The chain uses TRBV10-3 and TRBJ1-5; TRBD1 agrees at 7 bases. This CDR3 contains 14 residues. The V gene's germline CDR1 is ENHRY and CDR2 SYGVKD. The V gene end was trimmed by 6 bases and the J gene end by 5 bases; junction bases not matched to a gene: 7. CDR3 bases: TGTGCCATCAGCGTCGACAGGGTCTATCAGCCCCAGCATTTT. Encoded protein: CAISVDRVYQPQHF.

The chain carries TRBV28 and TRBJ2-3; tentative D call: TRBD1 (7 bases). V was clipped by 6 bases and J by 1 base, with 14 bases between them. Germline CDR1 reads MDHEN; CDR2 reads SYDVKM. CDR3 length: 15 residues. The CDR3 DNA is TGTGCCAGCAGGGAGGGGGCGTTGGGCACAGATACGCAGTATTTT. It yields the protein CASREGALGTDTQYF. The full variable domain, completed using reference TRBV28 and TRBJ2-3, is DVKVTQSSRYLVKRTGEKVFLECVQDMDHENMFWYRQDPGLGLRLIYFSYDVKMKEKGDIPEGYSVSREKKERFSLILESASTNQTSMYLCASREGALGTDTQYFGPGTRLTVL.

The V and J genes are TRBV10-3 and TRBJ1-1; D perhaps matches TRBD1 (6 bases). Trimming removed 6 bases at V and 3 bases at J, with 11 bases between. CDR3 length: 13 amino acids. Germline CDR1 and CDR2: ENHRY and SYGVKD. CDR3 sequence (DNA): TGTGCCATCAGGAGCCAGGGGTACACTGAAGCTTTCTTT. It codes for CAIRSQGYTEAFF.

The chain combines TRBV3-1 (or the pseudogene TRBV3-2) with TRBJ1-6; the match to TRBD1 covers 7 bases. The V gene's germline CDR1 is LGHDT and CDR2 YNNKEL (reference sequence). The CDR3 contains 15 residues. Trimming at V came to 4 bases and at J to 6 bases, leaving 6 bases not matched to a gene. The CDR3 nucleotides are TGTGCCAGCAGCCTAATGACAGGGATTAATTCACCCCTCCACTTT. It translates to CASSLMTGINSPLHF.

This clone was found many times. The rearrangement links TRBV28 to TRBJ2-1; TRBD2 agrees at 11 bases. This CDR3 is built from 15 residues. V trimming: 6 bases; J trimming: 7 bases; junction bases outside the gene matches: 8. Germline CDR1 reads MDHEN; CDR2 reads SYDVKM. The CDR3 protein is CASSLSGGVVNEQFF. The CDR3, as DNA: TGTGCCAGCAGCCTTAGCGGGGGGGTAGTAAATGAGCAGTTCTTC.

The CDR3 region is CASNEQGHLEQYF. The CDR3 DNA is TGTGCCAGCAATGAACAGGGTCACCTCGAGCAGTACTTC. V and J are TRBV6-6 and TRBJ2-7; D is perhaps TRBD1 (6 bases). Per the germline V gene, CDR1 is MNHNY and CDR2 is SVGAGI (reference sequence). V was cut by 7 bases and J by 6 bases, with 16 bases left in between. The CDR3 is made up of 13 amino acids.

Here the CDR3 DNA reads TGTGCCAGCAGCCGTCCCACCGGGGAGCTGTTTTTT. Translation gives CASSRPTGELFF. J is TRBJ2-2 and V is TRBV27; D is undetermined. V gave up 6 bases and J gave up 4 bases, with 6 bases separating them. The CDR3 runs 12 residues. Germline V CDR1 and CDR2: MNHEY, SMNVEV (reference sequence).

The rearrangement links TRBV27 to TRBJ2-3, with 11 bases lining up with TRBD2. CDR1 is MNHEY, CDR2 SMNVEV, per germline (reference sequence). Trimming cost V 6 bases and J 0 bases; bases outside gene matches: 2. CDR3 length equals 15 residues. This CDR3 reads CASSRTSGSTDTQYF. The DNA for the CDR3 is TGTGCCAGCAGCCGGACTAGCGGGAGCACAGATACGCAGTATTTT.

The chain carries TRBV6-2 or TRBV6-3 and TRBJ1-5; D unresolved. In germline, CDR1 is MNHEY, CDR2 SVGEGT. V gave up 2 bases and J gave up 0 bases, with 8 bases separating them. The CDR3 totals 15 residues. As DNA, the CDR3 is TGTGCCAGCAGTTACCGCGGGGATAGCAATCAGCCCCAGCATTTT. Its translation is CASSYRGDSNQPQHF.

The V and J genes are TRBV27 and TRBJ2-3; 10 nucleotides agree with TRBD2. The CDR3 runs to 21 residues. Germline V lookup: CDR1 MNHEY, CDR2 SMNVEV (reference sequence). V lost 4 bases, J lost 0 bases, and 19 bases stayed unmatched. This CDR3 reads CASSSPPWGERGGFSTDTQYF. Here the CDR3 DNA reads TGTGCCAGCAGTTCACCCCCCTGGGGCGAGCGGGGGGGCTTTAGCACAGATACGCAGTATTTT.

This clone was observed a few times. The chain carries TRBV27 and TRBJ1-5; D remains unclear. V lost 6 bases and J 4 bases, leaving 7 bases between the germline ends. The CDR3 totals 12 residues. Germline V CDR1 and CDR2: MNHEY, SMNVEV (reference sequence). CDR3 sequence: CASRSGNQPQHF. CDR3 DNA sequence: TGTGCCAGCAGATCGGGAAATCAGCCCCAGCATTTT.

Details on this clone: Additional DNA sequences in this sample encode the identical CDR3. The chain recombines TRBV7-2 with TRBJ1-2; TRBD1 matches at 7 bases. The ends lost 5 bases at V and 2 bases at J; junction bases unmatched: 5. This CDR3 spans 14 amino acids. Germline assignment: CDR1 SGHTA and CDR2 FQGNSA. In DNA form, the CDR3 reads TGTGCCAGCAGCCCCGCGGGACAGAACTATGGCTACACCTTC. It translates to CASSPAGQNYGYTF.

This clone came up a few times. The CDR3 DNA reads TGCGCCAGCAGCTTTGAGACTAGCGGGAGGGCGGAGACCCAGTACTTC. Protein product: CASSFETSGRAETQYF. The chain combines TRBV5-1 with TRBJ2-5; TRBD2 matches at 14 bases. The CDR3 consists of 16 residues. The germline V gene encodes CDR1 SGHRS and CDR2 YFSETQ. The J segment lost 5 bases and the V segment lost 2 bases, leaving 5 bases of the junction unmatched.